This T cell receptor beta chain was recovered during a study of prognosis after radiotherapy for stage I lung cancer (dated by TCRdb to the early 2020s). Broadly, across the study: Approximately 20 stage I NSCLC patients were enrolled in Nanjing, China, between early 2018 and 2019. SBRT was given in 3 to 5 fractions with a biologically effective dose of at least 100 Gy, using image-guided IMRT or VMAT. The study profiled peripheral blood TCR beta repertoires from stage I NSCLC patients before and after stereotactic body radiotherapy and related them to distant failure. After SBRT, distant metastases developed in about 20% of the 19 patients at a median of about seven months, while the remaining 15 patients had no significant progression. SBRT was not combined with any concurrent therapy in any patient. A total of roughly 38 blood samples from around 19 patients were sequenced, with one sample obtained before and one obtained after SBRT for each patient. There were fewer than 15 patients with newly diagnosed primary stage I lung tumors and about five patients with oligometastatic NSCLC after surgical resection of the primary tumor. Every patient was deemed medically inoperable, more than ten because of comorbidities and roughly 7 because they refused surgery. Squamous cell carcinoma histology was identified in over five patients, and adenocarcinoma histology was identified in about a dozen patients. Ages in the cohort of about a dozen men and 6 women ranged from roughly 53 to 84 years, with a median of 74.

Two rounds of multiplex PCR were performed to amplify the TCR beta CDR3 region from genomic DNA. The first PCR round used primers specific to each TRBV and TRBJ gene, and the primer sequences were filed in Chinese patent CN105087789A. Universal primers were used in the second round of PCR. The Roche High Pure PCR Template Preparation Kit was used to extract genomic DNA from frozen PBMCs. An Illumina HiSeq 3000 was used to sequence the libraries paired-end with 151 bp reads. As for the authors' bioinformatics: CutAdapt was used to discard raw reads that did not contain the multiplex PCR primer sequences. PEAR was used to merge high-quality paired reads into contigs. By alignment to reference sequences, MiXCR assigned TRB V, D and J gene segments to each contig. CDR3 sequences were clustered by base quality and sequence similarity to remove sequencing errors. Shannon entropy normalized by the natural log of productive TCR sequence number was used as the measure of diversity. Clonality was computed as one minus the ratio of Shannon entropy to the natural log of the number of unique clonotypes. The Youden index of ROC curves was used to select progression-free survival cut-offs for repertoire metrics, and analyses were performed in R 3.5.3. TCRdb redid the processing of the public reads, applying fastp at Q25 and MiXCR, and retained in-frame beta chains. Rows with a matching CDR3 protein are joined into one entry that keeps the most common DNA and genes. The V and J calls reflect TCRdb's pipeline rather than the authors' work. The sample contains around 26,000 distinct CDR3 sequences, roughly 40% of them found a single time. The biggest ten clones account for 20% to 25% of the sample.

The investigation overall reported the following: TRBV and TRBJ usage frequencies reportedly varied with metastasis status, involving two V genes at baseline and fewer than 10 V and two J genes after SBRT. The small cohort and short follow-up limited the study, so independent validation of the findings is needed. Post-SBRT Shannon entropy and its change from baseline were lower in patients who developed distant metastases; baseline Shannon entropy was not associated with metastases. No determination of tumor specificity was made for expanded TCR clones. All reported P values were unadjusted for multiple comparisons. A decrease in unique TCR clone counts was observed after SBRT (median roughly 10,000 before versus more than 6,000 after; Wilcoxon paired P=0.011).

No patient had a history of other malignancies or prior chemotherapy or radiotherapy, and all had node-negative disease on CT and PET/CT. At each of the two time points, roughly 6 milliliters of peripheral venous blood were collected into EDTA tubes. PBMCs were isolated by Ficoll-Paque Plus density-gradient centrifugation. Samples were stored at -80°C immediately after collection until analysis. V trim: 8 bases; J trim: 12 bases; unmatched bases: 24. Per the germline V gene, MDHEN is the CDR1 and SYDVKM is the CDR2. The CDR3 covers 17 residues, taking in both the cysteine and the phenylalanine. Just CDR3 DNA is preserved here, 51 bases in frame from base 1. This clonotype appeared many times. Its antigen remains undetermined. No clone much larger than this one lies a single base away; base qualities are absent.

This clonotype was sampled from a donor aged 50 or older with non-small cell lung cancer. The chain links TRBV28 with TRBJ2-1, and 8 bases in between align with TRBD1. The sequenced sample was PBMCs, obtained before or after stereotactic body radiation therapy (not recorded which). The DNA is as follows: TGTGCCAGCGGATCCGTCCCGGGACAGGCGGAGAAGGTCGTGCAGTTCTTC. It translates to CASGSVPGQAEKVVQFF.